The 5 T cell receptor beta chains in this list originate from one sample, sequenced in a study of blood T cell repertoires in COVID-19. The assay was immunoSEQ multiplex PCR, and TCRdb's table has in-frame clones only and misses some. This sample has about 400,000 clones, with more than 75% found just once. Input material: PBMCs or T cells enriched from blood (not recorded which). All receptors derive from a woman aged 30 to 39 with acute COVID-19.

This chain uses TRBV19 with TRBJ2-4; 10 bases line up with TRBD1. V lost 2 bases, J lost 5 bases, and 6 bases stayed unmatched. Germline V gene lookup returns CDR1 LNHDA and CDR2 SQIVND (reference sequence). The CDR3 runs 16 residues. The CDR3 reads CASSIRGQGFENIQYF. As DNA, the CDR3 is TGTGCCAGTAGTATAAGGGGACAGGGGTTCGAAAACATTCAGTACTTC.

V gene TRBV15 combines with J gene TRBJ1-4, with 9 positions matching TRBD1. The J segment lost 4 bases and the V segment lost 2 bases, leaving 11 bases of the junction unmatched. Germline loops: CDR1 LNHNV, CDR2 YYDKDF (reference sequence). The CDR3 loop spans 18 amino acids. In DNA, the CDR3 is TGTGCCACCAGCAGACGGGGACAGGGAGTGTCCTTTAATGAAAAACTGTTTTTT. Translated: CATSRRGQGVSFNEKLFF.

The gene calls are TRBV7-2 and TRBJ2-7; D is perhaps TRBD2 (6 bases). CDR3 length equals 15 residues. The ends were cut back, 5 bases at V and 3 bases at J, with 17 bases in the middle. The germline gives CDR1 SGHTA, CDR2 FQGNSA. CDR3 nucleotides: TGTGCCAGCAGCCAGAGGCGGCAGGGACTCTACGAGCAGTACTTC. Protein product: CASSQRRQGLYEQYF.

The J gene is TRBJ1-1, the V gene TRBV12-5; no clear D. Germline-derived CDR1 and CDR2 are LGHNT and FRNRAP. This CDR3 has 13 amino acids. Trimming took off 7 bases at V and 4 bases at J, with 13 bases between the two ends. CDR3 sequence: CASVPGARTEAFF. CDR3 DNA sequence: TGTGCTAGTGTCCCCGGAGCCCGCACTGAAGCTTTCTTT. The whole variable domain, filled in from reference TRBV12-5 and TRBJ1-1, reads DARVTQTPRHKVTEMGQEVTMRCQPILGHNTVFWYRQTMMQGLELLAYFRNRAPLDDSGMPKDRFSAEMPDATLATLKIQPSEPRDSAVYFCASVPGARTEAFFGQGTRLTVV.

The chain employs TRBV4-1 and TRBJ2-3; 7 bases align to TRBD1. The V gene's germline CDR1 is MGHRA and CDR2 YSYEKL. The trim removed 7 bases at V and 6 bases at J, leaving 10 bases unmatched. The CDR3 has 14 residues. The chain's CDR3 is CASTDTTGADTQYF. CDR3 nucleotides: TGCGCCAGCACCGATACTACAGGGGCCGATACGCAGTATTTT.